Presented here are 23 T cell receptor beta chains from one specimen sequenced in a study of T cell changes during pregnancy in multiple sclerosis (dated 2019 in TCRdb). Libraries came from the immunoSEQ multiplex PCR assay. Sourced from immuneACCESS, this table was stored by TCRdb with only in-frame sequences that have V and J called. A share of the clones is absent; for the studies checked, an unresolved V gene accounts for under half, and the remainder has no known explanation. This sample has under 25,000 clones in its table, and roughly 89% of those were observed once. The ten largest make up 8% of the sample. The sample here was CD8+ T cells from peripheral blood mononuclear cells, taken in the first trimester of pregnancy. These receptors were obtained from a female donor in good health, enrolled as a control in a pregnancy study.

The V and J genes are TRBV19 and TRBJ1-1; possibly TRBD1 for D (5 bases). V was trimmed by 3 bases and J by 1 base, leaving 6 bases between them. The CDR3 spans 13 residues. Per germline, CDR1 LNHDA and CDR2 SQIVND (reference sequence). The DNA of the CDR3 is TGTGCCAGTAGTATCGGGGGGAACACTGAAGCTTTCTTT. It translates to CASSIGGNTEAFF.

CDR3: CATAGGSSYNEQFF. The CDR3 nucleotides are TGTGCCACCGCGGGGGGGAGCTCCTACAATGAGCAGTTCTTC. This chain links TRBV15 with TRBJ2-1; TRBD2 matches at 9 bases. The CDR3 extends over 14 amino acids. V trimming: 8 bases; J trimming: 0 bases; junction bases outside the gene matches: 2. The V gene's germline CDR1 is LNHNV and CDR2 YYDKDF (reference sequence).

This chain connects TRBV27 to TRBJ2-1, with 8 bases matching TRBD1. Germline V gives CDR1 MNHEY, CDR2 SMNVEV (reference sequence). This CDR3 has 16 residues. The V segment lost 3 bases and the J segment 4 bases; nucleotides outside the gene matches: 8. CDR3 amino acids: CASSLAQGGQYNEQFF. The CDR3 DNA sequence: TGTGCCAGCAGTTTGGCACAGGGGGGTCAGTACAATGAGCAGTTCTTC.

The chain uses TRBV27 and TRBJ1-1; D unresolved. V was pared by 7 bases and J by 8 bases, with 23 bases between. The CDR3 runs 15 residues. Germline V gene lookup returns CDR1 MNHEY and CDR2 SMNVEV (reference sequence). CDR3 sequence (DNA): TGTGCCAGCATGATCGGTCCGGGAGGAGGGATCGAAGCTTTCTTT. This translates into CASMIGPGGGIEAFF.

The chain joins TRBV11-2 to TRBJ2-5, with a tentative D call TRBD1 (5 bases). Deletions cut 7 bases from V and 1 base from J, with 13 bases between. The CDR3 is 14 amino acids. The V gene's germline CDR1 is SGHAT and CDR2 FQNNGV. CDR3 in DNA: TGTGCCAGCAAGGGGAAATTGGCCCAAGAGACCCAGTACTTC. This translates into CASKGKLAQETQYF.

The V and J genes are TRBV6-6 and TRBJ1-5; D is uncertain. Germline CDR1 is MNHNY and CDR2 is SVGAGI (reference sequence). The CDR3 length is 13 residues. V lost 0 bases and J 10 bases, leaving 10 bases between the germline ends. This CDR3 is CASSYSSQSPQHF. CDR3 bases: TGTGCCAGCAGTTACTCCTCACAATCACCCCAGCATTTT.

This clone was seen more than once but under ten times. The J gene is TRBJ2-1, the V gene TRBV7-6, with 12 bases lining up with TRBD2. In germline, CDR1 is SGHVS, CDR2 FNYEAQ. The junction had 1 base not matched to a gene; V was cut back by 1 base and J by 6 bases. This CDR3 has 15 residues. The CDR3 nucleotides are TGTGCCAGCAGCTTAGTGGGACTAGCGGGCAATGAGCAGTTCTTC. This encodes CASSLVGLAGNEQFF.

The rearrangement uses TRBV4-3 and TRBJ1-1, with D unresolved. Looked up from germline, CDR1 is LGHNA and CDR2 is YSLEER. CDR3 length: 13 amino acids. With 5 bases removed from V and 6 bases from J, the gap between germline ends came to 13 bases. In nucleotides, the CDR3 is TGCGCCAGCAGCTCGAGGGCTGGCGCTGAAGCTTTCTTT. Translation gives CASSSRAGAEAFF.

CDR3 sequence: CASSQGGSYYGYTF. DNA for the CDR3: TGCGCCAGCAGCCAAGGGGGCAGTTACTATGGCTACACCTTC. The chain recombines TRBV4-3 with TRBJ1-2, with D perhaps TRBD1 (5 bases). V lost 1 base and J 3 bases, leaving 9 bases between the germline ends. Germline CDR1 reads LGHNA; CDR2 reads YSLEER. The CDR3 extends over 14 amino acids.

This clone was found a few times. This chain connects TRBV6-4 to TRBJ2-1, with TRBD2 identical over 11 bases. The CDR3 is 15 amino acids. Trimming at V came to 3 bases and at J to 5 bases, leaving 3 bases not matched to a gene. CDR1 MRHNA and CDR2 SNTAGT come from the germline V gene. The CDR3 sequence: CASSESSGGNNEQFF. In DNA, the CDR3 is TGTGCCAGCAGTGAATCTAGCGGGGGGAACAATGAGCAGTTCTTC.

This sequence joins TRBV9 and TRBJ1-2; no definite D call. V gave up 4 bases and J gave up 9 bases, with 10 bases separating them. CDR1 is SGDLS, CDR2 YYNGEE, per germline. There are 11 residues in the CDR3. Written as DNA, the CDR3 is TGTGCCAGCAGCCTACCGGGTAGCTACACCTTC. The encoded protein is CASSLPGSYTF.

CDR3 coding DNA: TGTGCCAGCAACCCCGACAGTTCAGAGAGCTCTGGGGCCAACGTCCTGACTTTC. Amino acids: CASNPDSSESSGANVLTF. V is TRBV5-4 and J is TRBJ2-6; D is possibly TRBD1 (5 bases). The CDR3 is 18 residues long. The V gene's germline CDR1 is SGHNT and CDR2 YYREEE (reference sequence). V was shortened by 6 bases and J by 0 bases, with 19 bases between the two germline ends.

DNA of the CDR3: TGTGCCAGCAGCTTGGCAGTGAACACTGAAGCTTTCTTT. It specifies CASSLAVNTEAFF. J is TRBJ1-1 and V is TRBV11-3; D is ambiguous. V dropped 3 bases and J dropped 0 bases, with 5 bases sitting between them. CDR3 length: 13 residues. The germline V gene has CDR1 SGHNT and CDR2 YENEEA.

This chain connects TRBV11-2 to TRBJ2-7; tentatively, D is TRBD1 (6 bases). The germline gives CDR1 SGHAT, CDR2 FQNNGV. V was clipped by 5 bases and J by 7 bases, with 15 bases between them. The CDR3 is 13 residues long. The CDR3 nucleotides read TGTGCCAGCAGCCCAACAGGGTTGCGGGAGCAGTACTTC. This gives the protein CASSPTGLREQYF.

Regarding this clone: The junction does not match germline at one end; this may be a read error. V is TRBV5-1 and J is TRBJ1-2; 9 nucleotides agree with TRBD1. CDR3 length equals 15 residues. CDR1 SGHRS and CDR2 YFSETQ come from the germline V gene. CDR3 residues: CASSLGDRAPMSYTF. In DNA form, the CDR3 reads TGCGCCAGCAGTTTGGGGGACAGGGCTCCTATGAGCTACACCTTC.

V and J are TRBV4-2 and TRBJ1-2; weak D call: TRBD1 (5 bases). The CDR3 is made up of 15 amino acids. Germline assignment: CDR1 LGHNA and CDR2 YNFKEQ. Trimming shortened V by 3 bases and J by 7 bases, and 18 bases separated the two germline ends. The CDR3 region has the DNA TGTGCCAGCAGCCAGGTCTCCAGCGCGGGGGGTGGCTACACCTTC. Its translation: CASSQVSSAGGGYTF.

This chain uses TRBV9 with TRBJ2-3, with D possibly being TRBD2 (7 bases). Germline lookup yields CDR1 SGDLS and CDR2 YYNGEE. The CDR3 is 15 residues long. V dropped 0 bases and J dropped 5 bases, with 13 bases sitting between them. For the CDR3, the DNA is TGTGCCAGCAGCGTAGACGGGGGGCTTGGAGATACGCAGTATTTT. Residues: CASSVDGGLGDTQYF.

The chain combines TRBV12-5 with TRBJ1-5, with TRBD1 as a possible D gene (6 bases). V was clipped by 1 base and J by 6 bases, with 7 bases between them. The CDR3 totals 13 residues. Germline CDR1 LGHNT, CDR2 FRNRAP. Here the CDR3 DNA reads TGTGCTAGTGGTTTGGACAGGGCTCAGCCCCAGCATTTT. Translated: CASGLDRAQPQHF.

This chain links TRBV15 with TRBJ2-3, with TRBD2 matching 11 bases. The V gene's germline CDR1 is LNHNV and CDR2 YYDKDF (reference sequence). J lost 6 bases, V lost 0 bases, and 5 bases had no gene match. The CDR3 spans 16 residues. The CDR3 region is CATSRDYSGGADTQYF. CDR3 DNA: TGTGCCACCAGCAGAGATTATAGCGGGGGGGCGGATACGCAGTATTTT.

The sample holds one count of this clone. The V and J genes are TRBV7-9 and TRBJ1-2, with D perhaps matching TRBD1 (5 bases). Germline V gene lookup returns CDR1 SEHNR and CDR2 FQNEAQ (reference sequence). This CDR3 is built from 13 residues. The V gene lost 5 bases and the J gene lost 1 base, with 8 bases spanning the gap. CDR3 in amino acids: CASSPDSNYGYTF. The CDR3 DNA is TGTGCCAGCAGCCCCGACAGTAACTATGGCTACACCTTC.

The chain carries TRBV5-6 and TRBJ2-3; TRBD2 matches at 8 bases. CDR3 length: 16 residues. The junction had 10 bases not matched to a gene; V was cut back by 0 bases and J by 7 bases. The V gene's germline CDR1 is SGHDT and CDR2 YYEEEE. The CDR3 protein is CASSLEGSGAYYTQYF. DNA for the CDR3: TGTGCCAGCAGCTTGGAGGGTAGCGGGGCCTATTATACGCAGTATTTT.

This sequence joins TRBV11-3 and TRBJ2-7, with 7 nucleotides matching TRBD2. With 6 bases clipped from V and 0 bases from J, the junction kept 8 bases outside the gene matches. CDR1 is SGHNT, CDR2 YENEEA, per germline. CDR3 length: 15 residues. CDR3 DNA sequence: TGTGCCAGCAGTGAGCAGGGCGGGAGCTCCTACGAGCAGTACTTC. This gives the protein CASSEQGGSSYEQYF.

The V and J genes are TRBV7-9 and TRBJ1-4, with 11 bases identical to TRBD1. Trimming cost V 1 base and J 8 bases; bases outside gene matches: 9. Looked up from germline, CDR1 is SEHNR and CDR2 is FQNEAQ (reference sequence). CDR3 length: 17 residues. DNA for the CDR3: TGTGCCAGCAGCTTAGGACGGACAGGGGGCGGTGGCGAAAAACTGTTTTTT. This translates into CASSLGRTGGGGEKLFF.